The 6 T cell receptor beta chains presented below share a single source sample, sequenced in a study of blood T cell repertoires in COVID-19. Sequencing was performed with immunoSEQ multiplex PCR; in TCRdb, only in-frame clones are kept and a portion is missing. The data hold about 340,000 clones, with just over 85% observed a single time. The sequenced sample was PBMCs or T cells enriched from blood (not recorded which). Every receptor here comes from a woman between 40 and 50 years old with acute COVID-19.

This chain uses TRBV2 with TRBJ1-2; D is undetermined. This CDR3 is 11 amino acids long. V lost 2 bases, J lost 7 bases, and 5 bases lay in between. Germline CDR1 SNHLY, CDR2 FYNNEI. CDR3 amino acids: CASSESVGYTF. In DNA, the CDR3 is TGTGCCAGCAGTGAATCGGTTGGCTACACCTTC.

The chain has TRBV20-1 and TRBJ2-7, with D hard to call. The germline V gene has CDR1 DFQATT and CDR2 SNEGSKA (reference sequence). This CDR3 has 12 amino acids. V dropped 3 bases and J dropped 2 bases, with 8 bases sitting between them. CDR3 DNA: TGCAGTGCTAGTACCCACACCTACGAGCAGTACTTC. Encoded protein: CSASTHTYEQYF.

The chain has TRBV12-5 and TRBJ2-2; 9 bases fit TRBD1. The trim removed 3 bases at V and 4 bases at J, leaving 6 bases unmatched. This CDR3 comprises 16 residues. Germline V gives CDR1 LGHNT, CDR2 FRNRAP. CDR3 DNA sequence: TGTGCTAGTGGTTTAAAGGGACAGGGTGGCACCGGGGAGCTGTTTTTT. Translating it yields CASGLKGQGGTGELFF.

This clone has a handful of counts. A junction end diverges from the germline sequence, so it may reflect a read error. The chain combines TRBV27 with TRBJ2-1; D remains unclear. The CDR3 runs to 15 residues. Germline lookup yields CDR1 MNHEY and CDR2 SMNVEV (reference sequence). The CDR3, as DNA: TGTGCCAGCAGTTTATCCCAAGGAGCACCGTGGCGGAATATCTTC. This translates into CASSLSQGAPWRNIF.

A single count supports this clone. The rearrangement links TRBV10-3 to TRBJ1-1, with D uncertain. The CDR3 spans 14 residues. V dropped 3 bases and J dropped 1 base, with 9 bases sitting between them. CDR1 is ENHRY, CDR2 SYGVKD, per germline. In DNA form, the CDR3 reads TGTGCCATCAGTGAACCCCGAGCGAACACTGAAGCTTTCTTT. Its protein product is CAISEPRANTEAFF.

CDR3 nucleotides: TGTGCCAGTAGTATGGCCGGCAGGGGGATAAACGGGGAAGCTTTCTTT. Translation gives CASSMAGRGINGEAFF. This rearrangement joins TRBV19 to TRBJ1-1; 7 bases agree with TRBD1. The CDR3 extends over 16 amino acids. Germline-derived CDR1 and CDR2 are LNHDA and SQIVND (reference sequence). V shed 3 bases and J 8 bases; nucleotides not matched to a gene: 15.